This is a list of T cell receptor beta chains from one sample in a study of T cells in Graves' hyperthyroidism and ophthalmopathy. TCRdb re-called the multiplex PCR reads through MiXCR, storing one row per CDR3 protein. The repertoire includes a few hundred thousand distinct CDR3 sequences, 13% of them detected once, and around 9.2% sits in the top ten. The sequenced material came from blood. These receptor sequences come from a woman aged 18-29 years with Graves' hyperthyroidism. CDR3s include the opening cysteine and the closing phenylalanine or tryptophan. Each record gives: V gene, clone size, D gene, J gene, CDR3 DNA, CDR3 protein. D genes are given only for firm matches. A row's size may be missing; if present it is once, few, many or a size class.

TRBV4-1,NA,TRBD1,TRBJ1-6,TGCGCCAGCAGCGGCCGGGACAGAGATTCACCCCTCCACTTT,CASSGRDRDSPLHF
TRBV7-9,many,TRBD2,TRBJ2-7,TGTGCCAGCATTTCCGGGACTACCGACACCTACGAGCAGTACTTC,CASISGTTDTYEQYF
TRBV4-3,few,NA,TRBJ2-1,TGCGCCAGCAGCCCGAGCTGGGGAAACTACAATGAGCAGTTCTTC,CASSPSWGNYNEQFF
TRBV30,many,NA,TRBJ1-1,TGTGCCTGGAGTTGGGTAAACACTGAAGCTTTCTTT,CAWSWVNTEAFF
TRBV7-2,many,TRBD1,TRBJ1-1,TGTGCCAGCAGCGCGGACAGGGTGGGCGCTGAAGCTTTCTTT,CASSADRVGAEAFF
TRBV2,many,NA,TRBJ1-3,TGTGCCAGCAGGCTTGGGGCTGGAAACACCATATATTTT,CASRLGAGNTIYF
TRBV7-2,many,TRBD1,TRBJ2-1,TGTGCCAGCAGCTTAGCTGGTTGGACAGGGAGCTCCTACAATGAGCAGTTCTTC,CASSLAGWTGSSYNEQFF
TRBV5-1,many,NA,TRBJ2-6,TGCGCCAGCAGTCTGTCATCTGGGGCCAACGTCCTGACTTTC,CASSLSSGANVLTF
TRBV25-1,once,TRBD1,TRBJ1-4,TGTGCCAGCAGTGCAGGAGGGGGACAGACTCTAGAAAAACTGTTTTTT,CASSAGGGQTLEKLFF
TRBV20-1,many,TRBD1,TRBJ1-6,TGCAGTGCTAGAGGCCAAGGACAGGGAATCAATTCACCCCTCCACTTT,CSARGQGQGINSPLHF
TRBV7-7,many,NA,TRBJ2-3,TGTGCTAGCAGCCCCAATAGGGGTTCGGATACGCAGTATTTT,CASSPNRGSDTQYF
TRBV19,many,TRBD1,TRBJ1-5,TGTGCCAGTAGTCTCGAGGGGGCCGGGCAGCCCCAGCATTTT,CASSLEGAGQPQHF
TRBV7-2,many,NA,TRBJ2-7,TGTGCCAGCAGCTCCCGACCAACAGGGCACGAGCAGTACTTC,CASSSRPTGHEQYF
TRBV4-3,many,NA,TRBJ2-3,TGCGCCAGCAGCCCGGGGACCATCCCCGCCCCAGATACGCAGTATTTT,CASSPGTIPAPDTQYF
TRBV12-3/TRBV12-4,many,NA,TRBJ2-1,TGTGCCAGCACCCCCGACGGCTACAATGAGCAGTTCTTC,CASTPDGYNEQFF
TRBV2,many,NA,TRBJ2-1,TGTGCCAGCAGTAGGACAGTGGGGCAGTTCTTC,CASSRTVGQFF
TRBV11-2,many,TRBD2,TRBJ2-1,TGTGCCAGCAGCCCCCCGGGACTAGCGGACAATGAGCAGTTCTTC,CASSPPGLADNEQFF
TRBV5-1,NA,TRBD2,TRBJ2-1,TGCGCCAGCACCTCCGGGGGGGGGGGCTCCTACAATGAGGAGCAGTTCTTC,CASTSGGGGSYNEEQFF
TRBV7-2,many,NA,TRBJ2-7,TGTGCCAGCAGCTTACAGGGGGGGCCCTACGAGCAGTACTTC,CASSLQGGPYEQYF
TRBV9,many,NA,TRBJ2-7,TGTGCCAGCAGCGTAGCGGTTAACTCCTACGAGCAGTACTTC,CASSVAVNSYEQYF
TRBV20-1,few,TRBD2,TRBJ2-3,TGCAGTGCTAGAGTCGGGTATAGTAGCGGGGGGGCATTAGAAGATACGCAGTATTTT,CSARVGYSSGGALEDTQYF
TRBV6-1,many,NA,TRBJ1-5,TGTGCCAGTGGAATCAGGGTCGGCCAGCCCCAGCATTTT,CASGIRVGQPQHF
TRBV20-1,many,NA,TRBJ2-1,TGCAGTGCTAGGGGTGATGAGCAGTTCTTC,CSARGDEQFF
TRBV20-1,NA,TRBD1,TRBJ1-2,TGCAGTGCCGACGGGACAGGGGGGTGGAGGAGCTTTCAAAATGGCTACACCTTC,CSADGTGGWRSFQNGYTF
TRBV28,many,NA,TRBJ2-2,TGTGCCAGCCTAAACAGGGATCGGGGCACCGGGGAGCTGTTTTTT,CASLNRDRGTGELFF
TRBV7-9,NA,NA,TRBJ2-5,TGTGCCAGCAGCTTAAAACTAGGGGGAGAGACCCAGTACTTC,CASSLKLGGETQYF
TRBV20-1,NA,TRBD1,TRBJ1-6,TGCAGTGCCCCGACAGGGTTGAATTCACCCCTCCACTTT,CSAPTGLNSPLHF
TRBV6-2/TRBV6-3,many,NA,TRBJ2-7,TGTGCCAGCAGGCACGACTATGGGGACTACGAGCAGTACTTC,CASRHDYGDYEQYF
TRBV28,many,TRBD2,TRBJ2-3,TGTGCCAGCAGCCTAGAGGTAGCGGGAGTCGGCGGCACAGATACGCAGTATTTT,CASSLEVAGVGGTDTQYF
TRBV7-2,many,NA,TRBJ1-2,TGTGCCAGCAGCTTAGTACCTCCCGGGAACTATGGCTACACCTTC,CASSLVPPGNYGYTF
TRBV5-5,many,NA,TRBJ1-4,TGTGCCAGCAGCCTCCCCGGGGCGGCAGGAGAAAAACTGTTTTTT,CASSLPGAAGEKLFF
TRBV11-2,many,TRBD2,TRBJ2-7,TGTGCCAGCAGCTCGGGGGGGTCCCCCTACGAGCAGTACTTC,CASSSGGSPYEQYF
TRBV5-1,few,NA,TRBJ2-3,TGCGCCAGCAGCTACTCTATAGATACGCAGTATTTT,CASSYSIDTQYF
TRBV3-1,many,NA,TRBJ2-2,TGTGCCAGCAGCCGCACAGGAACCGGGGAGCTGTTTTTT,CASSRTGTGELFF
TRBV30,many,NA,TRBJ2-5,TGTGCCTGGGGAGGGCAGCAAGAGACCCAGTACTTC,CAWGGQQETQYF
TRBV12-5,many,NA,TRBJ1-1,TGTGCTAGTGGTATTACAGGTGGAACTGAAGCTTTCTTT,CASGITGGTEAFF
TRBV4-3,NA,TRBD2,TRBJ2-1,TGCGGCAGCAGCCAAGCGCGACTAGCGGGGTACAATGAGCAGTTCTTC,CGSSQARLAGYNEQFF
TRBV7-2,NA,NA,TRBJ2-5,TGTGCCAGCAGCCCAGGACTCACTGAGGGGACCCAGTACTTC,CASSPGLTEGTQYF
TRBV25-1,few,NA,TRBJ1-2,TGTGCCAGCAGTGAATTGGTTGGTGGCTACACCTTC,CASSELVGGYTF
TRBV5-6,few,TRBD2,TRBJ2-5,TGTGCCAGCAGCTCCGGACTAGCGGCCCTATGGTACTTC,CASSSGLAALWYF
TRBV18,many,NA,TRBJ2-1,TGTGCCAGCTCCCCCCCACAGGCCTTATACAATGAGCAGTTCTTC,CASSPPQALYNEQFF
TRBV2,many,NA,TRBJ2-5,TGTGCCAGCAGTGACGAGTACTTCCAAGAGACCCAGTACTTC,CASSDEYFQETQYF
TRBV11-2,many,TRBD1,TRBJ2-2,TGTGCCAGCAGACGGACAGGGGCGACGGGTGGGACCGGGGAGCTGTTTTTT,CASRRTGATGGTGELFF
TRBV20-1,NA,NA,TRBJ1-2,TGCAGTGCTAGAGATGTACGGGGGGGCTACACCTTC,CSARDVRGGYTF
TRBV12-3/TRBV12-4,many,TRBD2,TRBJ2-3,TGTGCCAGCAGCCCCCGGAGCGGGGGAGGCACAGATACGCAGTATTTT,CASSPRSGGGTDTQYF
TRBV3-1,NA,NA,TRBJ1-1,TGTGCCAGCAGCCCCTATCCGGGGCAGTACGTTGACACTGAAGCTTTCTTT,CASSPYPGQYVDTEAFF
TRBV12-3/TRBV12-4,NA,NA,TRBJ2-3,TGTGCCAGCGACACAGATACGCAGTATTTC,CASDTDTQYF
TRBV10-3,few,TRBD1,TRBJ1-5,TGTGCCATCATTTACAGGGGGCTTTATAGCAATCAGCCCCAGCATTTT,CAIIYRGLYSNQPQHF
TRBV7-2,many,NA,TRBJ2-2,TGTGCCAGCAGCCGGGACCCCAGGGCACCTGCCTACACCGGGGAGCTGTTTTTT,CASSRDPRAPAYTGELFF
TRBV7-2,many,NA,TRBJ2-7,TGTGCCAGCAGCCAGACTATTGCCGAGCAGTACTTC,CASSQTIAEQYF
TRBV20-1,NA,NA,TRBJ2-1,TGCAGTGCTGCCCTAGGGACCTACAATGAGCAGTTCTTC,CSAALGTYNEQFF
TRBV12-3/TRBV12-4,many,TRBD2,TRBJ2-1,TGTGCCAGCAGCATTGGGACTAGGTTTAGCTCCTACAATGAGCAGTTCTTC,CASSIGTRFSSYNEQFF
TRBV6-1,few,TRBD2,TRBJ2-1,TGTGCCAGCAGTGAACTAGCGGGCACGATCGAGCAGTTCTTC,CASSELAGTIEQFF
TRBV11-2,few,NA,TRBJ1-2,TGTGCCAGCGGCCACCCGTATGGCTACACCTTC,CASGHPYGYTF
TRBV5-1,NA,NA,TRBJ1-5,TGCGCCAGCAGCTTGGTAGGGACTGGGCAGCCCCAGCATTTT,CASSLVGTGQPQHF